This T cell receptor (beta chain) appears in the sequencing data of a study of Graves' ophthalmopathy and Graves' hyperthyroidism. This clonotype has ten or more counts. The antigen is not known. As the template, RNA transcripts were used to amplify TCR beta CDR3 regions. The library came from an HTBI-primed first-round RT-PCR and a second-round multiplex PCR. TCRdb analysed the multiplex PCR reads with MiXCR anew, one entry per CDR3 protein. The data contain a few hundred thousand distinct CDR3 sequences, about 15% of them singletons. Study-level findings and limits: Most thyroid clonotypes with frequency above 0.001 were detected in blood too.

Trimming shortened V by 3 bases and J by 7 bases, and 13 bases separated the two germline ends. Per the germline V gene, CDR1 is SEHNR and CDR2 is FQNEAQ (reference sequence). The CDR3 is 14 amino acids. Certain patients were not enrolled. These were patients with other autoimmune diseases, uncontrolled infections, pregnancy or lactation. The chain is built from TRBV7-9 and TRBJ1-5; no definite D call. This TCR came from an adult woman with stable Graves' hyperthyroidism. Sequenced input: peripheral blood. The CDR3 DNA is TGTGCCAGCAGCTTGCGTGGTGACGGCCAGCCCCAGCATTTT. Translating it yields CASSLRGDGQPQHF.